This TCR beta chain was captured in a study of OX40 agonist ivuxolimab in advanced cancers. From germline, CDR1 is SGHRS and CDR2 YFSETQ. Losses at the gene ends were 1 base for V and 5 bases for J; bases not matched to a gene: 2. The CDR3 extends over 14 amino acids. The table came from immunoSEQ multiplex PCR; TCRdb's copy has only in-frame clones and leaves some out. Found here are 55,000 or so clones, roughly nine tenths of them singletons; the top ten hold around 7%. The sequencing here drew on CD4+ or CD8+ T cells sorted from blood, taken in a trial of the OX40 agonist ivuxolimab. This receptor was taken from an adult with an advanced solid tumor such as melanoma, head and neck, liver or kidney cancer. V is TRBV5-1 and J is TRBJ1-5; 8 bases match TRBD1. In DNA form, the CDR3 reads TGCGCCAGCAGCTTGACAGGGGGAGATCAGCCCCAGCATTTT. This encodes CASSLTGGDQPQHF.